This is a list of T cell receptor beta chains from one sample in a study of cytomegalovirus exposure and HLA in healthy donors. Some clones are missing from TCRdb's copy, which holds only in-frame ones; the method was immunoSEQ multiplex PCR. The sample lists about 120,000 clones, 75% to 85% occurring once. Source material: PBMCs. These receptors came from a man under 40 in good health and CMV-seropositive. The CDR3 runs from the conserved cysteine through the conserved F or W. A D gene is named only where the DNA matches it firmly. Clone size is stated in some rows and not others, as once, few, many or a class when expanded.

DNA: TGTGCCAGCAGCGTCCAGGGTCAGGGTAATTCACCCCTCCACTTT
CDR3: CASSVQGQGNSPLHF
size: -
V: TRBV9
D: -
J: TRBJ1-6

DNA: TGTGCCAGCAGTTACAGGGAGCACCAAGAGACCCAGTACTTC
CDR3: CASSYREHQETQYF
size: -
V: TRBV6-6
D: -
J: TRBJ2-5

DNA: TGTGCCAGCAGCCTAAAGACTAGCGGGGGGACCACAGATACGCAGTATTTT
CDR3: CASSLKTSGGTTDTQYF
size: -
V: TRBV5-6
D: TRBD2
J: TRBJ2-3

DNA: TGTGCCAGCAGGGGCACAGGGTCTGGAAACACTGAAGCTTTCTTT
CDR3: CASRGTGSGNTEAFF
size: -
V: TRBV5-4
D: -
J: TRBJ1-1

DNA: TGTGCCAGCAGCTTGTCAGTCGATCAGCCCCAGCATTTT
CDR3: CASSLSVDQPQHF
size: -
V: TRBV7-2
D: -
J: TRBJ1-5

DNA: TGCAGTGCTAGAGCAGACTACGAGCAGTACTTC
CDR3: CSARADYEQYF
size: -
V: TRBV20-1
D: -
J: TRBJ2-7

DNA: TGTGCCAGCAGTACAGGGGCATCCCCGACAGCCTACGAGCAGTACTTC
CDR3: CASSTGASPTAYEQYF
size: few
V: TRBV7-9
D: TRBD1
J: TRBJ2-7

DNA: TGTGCCAGCAGCTTTACAGGGTCCTACGAGCAGTACTTC
CDR3: CASSFTGSYEQYF
size: -
V: TRBV5-4
D: -
J: TRBJ2-7

DNA: TGCGCCAGCAGCCAAGACCAAACGGTCGGTGTGGCCCAGCATTTT
CDR3: CASSQDQTVGVAQHF
size: -
V: TRBV4-1
D: -
J: TRBJ1-5

DNA: TGCGCCAGCAGCCAGGTTTTTGACAGGGCCCCTGCTATTACATCTAACTATGGCTACACCTTC
CDR3: CASSQVFDRAPAITSNYGYTF
size: -
V: TRBV4-3
D: TRBD1
J: TRBJ1-2

DNA: TGTGCCAGCGTCGGGCTCGGGGTGGGAAATGAGCAGTTCTTC
CDR3: CASVGLGVGNEQFF
size: -
V: TRBV27
D: -
J: TRBJ2-1

DNA: TGTGCCAGCAGCCAGAACTCAGGGGCCGGCTACGAGCAGTACTTC
CDR3: CASSQNSGAGYEQYF
size: -
V: TRBV4-2
D: -
J: TRBJ2-7

DNA: TGTGCCAGCAGCTTGAGGGGTATTAACTATGGCTACACCTTC
CDR3: CASSLRGINYGYTF
size: -
V: TRBV5-6
D: -
J: TRBJ1-2

DNA: TGTGCCAGAAGCTTAGATGGCGGGGGGAGACACTACGAGCAGTACTTC
CDR3: CARSLDGGGRHYEQYF
size: few
V: TRBV7-5
D: -
J: TRBJ2-7

DNA: TGTGCCAGCAACTCAATAATACGGGACAGGGGAGGCAATCAGCCCCAGCATTTT
CDR3: CASNSIIRDRGGNQPQHF
size: -
V: TRBV28
D: TRBD1
J: TRBJ1-5

DNA: TGTGCCAGCAGCGAGACAGGGGTGGGATTCTCTGAAGCTTTCTTT
CDR3: CASSETGVGFSEAFF
size: -
V: TRBV9
D: TRBD1
J: TRBJ1-1

DNA: TGTGCCAGCTCTAACCGGGATTCGGTGGGTTACGAGCAGTACTTC
CDR3: CASSNRDSVGYEQYF
size: -
V: TRBV18
D: -
J: TRBJ2-7

DNA: TGTGCCAGTAGTATTACAGGGACCAACTATGGCTACACCTTC
CDR3: CASSITGTNYGYTF
size: -
V: TRBV19
D: -
J: TRBJ1-2

DNA: TGTGCCAGCAGCACGGGGGGACACCAAAATCAGCCCCAGCATTTT
CDR3: CASSTGGHQNQPQHF
size: -
V: TRBV7-9
D: -
J: TRBJ1-5

DNA: TGTGCCAGCAGTTACCTAGCGGTAGCCAAAAACATTCAGTACTTC
CDR3: CASSYLAVAKNIQYF
size: -
V: TRBV6-6
D: TRBD2
J: TRBJ2-4

DNA: TGTGCCAGCAGCCAATCCACAGGGTTGTATGGCTACACCTTC
CDR3: CASSQSTGLYGYTF
size: -
V: TRBV16
D: -
J: TRBJ1-2

DNA: TGTGCCAGCAGCTTAAACACGGGGACTGGGGCCAACGGCCTGACTTTC
CDR3: CASSLNTGTGANGLTF
size: -
V: TRBV13
D: -
J: TRBJ2-6

DNA: TGTGCCAGCAGCCGAAGTGGGCTTACAACTAATGAAAAACTGTTTTTT
CDR3: CASSRSGLTTNEKLFF
size: few
V: TRBV11-3
D: -
J: TRBJ1-4